These 3 T cell receptor beta chains were all obtained from the same sample, sequenced in a study of blood T cell repertoires in COVID-19. Clones were sequenced by immunoSEQ multiplex PCR, and TCRdb holds only the in-frame ones, with some missing. The sample contains 110,000 to 150,000 clones, 60% to 80% of which appear only once. The specimen sequenced was peripheral blood. These receptors originate from a man aged 50 to 59 with active or convalescent COVID-19.

This sequence joins TRBV20-1 and TRBJ1-1, with D uncertain. Germline V lookup: CDR1 DFQATT, CDR2 SNEGSKA (reference sequence). The CDR3 has 11 residues. The germline V and J ends were trimmed by 2 bases and 3 bases, with 4 bases remaining between them. CDR3 residues: CSARPDTEAFF. CDR3 coding DNA: TGCAGTGCTAGACCGGACACTGAAGCTTTCTTT.

This clone was seen more than once but under ten times. This chain uses TRBV5-1 with TRBJ2-7, with no clear D. There are 13 residues in the CDR3. Germline CDR1 and CDR2: SGHRS and YFSETQ. Deletions cut 2 bases from V and 5 bases from J, with 11 bases between. The CDR3 spells CASSFDHGDEQYF. The CDR3 nucleotides read TGCGCCAGCAGCTTCGACCATGGAGACGAGCAGTACTTC.

The CDR3 DNA reads as TGTGCCAGCAGCCTACAGGGGGCAGACGGGGAGCTGTTTTTT. Translated, it gives CASSLQGADGELFF. The chain uses TRBV9 and TRBJ2-2; the match to TRBD1 covers 9 bases. There are 14 residues in the CDR3. The germline V gene encodes CDR1 SGDLS and CDR2 YYNGEE. The V and J ends lost 4 bases and 7 bases, in that order; junction bases with no gene match: 5.